A selection of T cell receptor beta chains follows, all from one sample in a study of T cell repertoires in cytomegalovirus infection. Antigens for these TCRs are unknown. A single record per CDR3 protein comes from TCRdb applying MiXCR to the reads. Here the sample spans about 480,000 distinct CDR3 sequences, about 33% being singletons. The sample consisted of cultured PBMCs, taken from culture after CMV antigen stimulation. These receptors came from a human donor in good health (CMV status not recorded). Some clones in this sample may be carry-over from other donors' samples. The CDR3 runs from the conserved cysteine through the conserved F or W. D genes are given only for firm matches. The size entry is marked missing in some rows and otherwise reads once, few, many or a size class.

CDR3aa,CDR3nt,j_gene,len,v_gene,abundance,d_gene
CASTYNEQFF,TGTGCCAGCACGTACAATGAGCAGTTCTTC,TRBJ2-1,10,TRBV7-4,.,.
CASSRRQGANTGELFF,TGTGCCAGCAGCCGCAGACAGGGGGCGAACACCGGGGAGCTGTTTTTT,TRBJ2-2,16,TRBV7-9,.,TRBD1
CASSLVRTASRGDTEAFF,TGTGCCAGCAGCTTAGTTAGAACAGCCTCCCGAGGGGACACTGAAGCTTTCTTT,TRBJ1-1,18,TRBV7-2,few,.
CASSFGASGGGNTGELFF,TGTGCCAGCAGCTTTGGGGCTTCTGGCGGGGGGAACACCGGGGAGCTGTTTTTT,TRBJ2-2,18,TRBV7-6,.,TRBD2
CASSVDWRDTQYF,TGTGCCAGCAGCGTAGACTGGCGGGATACGCAGTATTTT,TRBJ2-3,13,TRBV9,.,.
CASRNQGRGNQPQHF,TGTGCCAGCAGAAATCAGGGTAGAGGGAATCAGCCCCAGCATTTT,TRBJ1-5,15,TRBV6-8,.,.
CASSLSSSGRAGNEQFF,TGTGCCAGCAGTTTATCTTCTAGCGGGAGGGCGGGTAATGAGCAGTTCTTC,TRBJ2-1,17,TRBV27,.,TRBD2
CATHRDVTQYF,TGTGCCACCCACAGGGACGTTACGCAGTATTTT,TRBJ2-3,11,TRBV6-2/TRBV6-3,.,.
CASNPGAGSNEQFF,TGTGCCAGCAACCCAGGGGCGGGTTCCAATGAGCAGTTCTTC,TRBJ2-1,14,TRBV12-3/TRBV12-4,few,.
CASSYLAGAYNEQFF,TGTGCCAGCAGCTACCTAGCGGGGGCCTACAATGAGCAGTTCTTC,TRBJ2-1,15,TRBV12-3/TRBV12-4,few,TRBD2
CASSFAGIYGYTF,TGTGCCAGCAGCTTTGCGGGGATCTATGGCTACACCTTC,TRBJ1-2,13,TRBV7-2,many,.
CSSSGGSYNEQFF,TGCAGTTCAAGCGGGGGGTCCTACAATGAGCAGTTCTTC,TRBJ2-1,13,TRBV20-1,.,TRBD2
CAISESGLKPNRDYGYTF,TGTGCCATCAGTGAATCAGGGCTAAAGCCTAACCGGGACTATGGCTACACCTTC,TRBJ1-2,18,TRBV10-3,.,.
CASSWGHPTEKLFF,TGTGCCAGCAGCTGGGGACATCCCACGGAAAAACTGTTTTTT,TRBJ1-4,14,TRBV12-3/TRBV12-4,few,.
CSAEGRRNTEAFF,TGCAGTGCCGAGGGGAGGCGGAACACTGAAGCTTTCTTT,TRBJ1-1,13,TRBV20-1,.,.
CASSPFLRANTGELFF,TGTGCCAGCAGCCCCTTTCTGAGAGCGAACACCGGGGAGCTGTTTTTT,TRBJ2-2,16,TRBV11-2,.,.
CASSLVSGNADTQYF,TGTGCCAGCAGTTTAGTAAGTGGGAACGCAGATACGCAGTATTTT,TRBJ2-3,15,TRBV12-3/TRBV12-4,few,.
CASSLGPGEGYGYTF,TGTGCCAGCAGCCTCGGGCCAGGGGAGGGCTATGGCTACACCTTC,TRBJ1-2,15,TRBV7-6,.,.
CASSLAGQGAGSPLHF,TGTGCCAGCAGCTTAGCTGGACAGGGGGCTGGTTCACCCCTCCACTTT,TRBJ1-6,16,TRBV7-2,few,TRBD1
CASSSGLAGGGSYNEQFF,TGTGCCAGCAGCTCGGGACTAGCGGGGGGGGGCTCCTACAATGAGCAGTTCTTC,TRBJ2-1,18,TRBV7-9,few,TRBD2
CASSEVFGELFF,TGTGCCAGCAGTGAAGTCTTCGGGGAGCTGTTTTTT,TRBJ2-2,12,TRBV25-1,.,.
CASEIGGSSYNEQFF,TGTGCCAGCGAGATAGGGGGAAGCTCCTACAATGAGCAGTTCTTC,TRBJ2-1,15,TRBV9,.,.
CASSRMVAGGNEQFF,TGTGCCAGCAGCCGGATGGTAGCGGGAGGCAATGAGCAGTTCTTC,TRBJ2-1,15,TRBV7-8,.,TRBD2
CSARDPGGGNQPQHF,TGCAGTGCTAGAGATCCTGGGGGCGGCAATCAGCCCCAGCATTTT,TRBJ1-5,15,TRBV20-1,.,.
CASDWTDEAFF,TGTGCCAGCGATTGGACAGATGAAGCTTTCTTT,TRBJ1-1,11,TRBV7-6,.,.
CASSYSQGGFGETQYF,TGTGCCAGCAGTTACAGTCAGGGAGGCTTTGGGGAGACCCAGTACTTC,TRBJ2-5,16,TRBV6-5,few,.
CASSAYPTGGGSPLHF,TGTGCCAGCAGCGCTTACCCGACAGGGGGCGGTTCACCCCTCCACTTT,TRBJ1-6,16,TRBV7-2,many,TRBD1
CSVARPLAEYNEQFF,TGCAGCGTTGCCCGTCCACTAGCGGAGTACAATGAGCAGTTCTTC,TRBJ2-1,15,TRBV29-1,.,TRBD2
CASSFMAQRDVSDTQYF,TGTGCCAGCAGCTTCATGGCCCAGCGGGATGTCTCAGATACGCAGTATTTT,TRBJ2-3,17,TRBV11-1,.,TRBD2
CASSSPSVRFF,TGTGCCAGCAGTTCCCCTAGCGTACGGTTCTTC,TRBJ2-1,11,TRBV27,.,.
CASTLGQGRVELFF,TGTGCCAGCACCCTAGGACAGGGGCGGGTGGAGCTGTTTTTT,TRBJ2-2,14,TRBV27,few,TRBD1
CASSLGGQQNTEAFF,TGTGCCAGCAGTCTAGGGGGACAACAGAACACTGAAGCTTTCTTT,TRBJ1-1,15,TRBV7-9,many,.
CASSWGDRGKDTQYF,TGTGCCAGCAGCTGGGGGGACAGGGGAAAAGATACGCAGTATTTT,TRBJ2-3,15,TRBV7-9,.,TRBD1
CASSQDPNLANEQYF,TGCGCCAGCAGCCAAGATCCCAATCTAGCAAACGAGCAGTACTTC,TRBJ2-7,15,TRBV4-1,once,.
CASSPQVSGGAYEQFF,TGCGCCAGCAGCCCCCAGGTTAGCGGGGGCGCGTATGAGCAGTTCTTC,TRBJ2-1,16,TRBV5-1,.,TRBD2
CASSLADRPHNEQFF,TGTGCCAGCAGCTTAGCGGACAGGCCCCACAATGAGCAGTTCTTC,TRBJ2-1,15,TRBV7-9,.,TRBD1
CASNPGQGASTDTQYF,TGTGCCAGCAACCCCGGACAGGGGGCTAGCACAGATACGCAGTATTTT,TRBJ2-3,16,TRBV11-2,.,TRBD1
CASSPPGSWGAYEQYF,TGTGCCAGCAGCCCCCCCGGGAGTTGGGGGGCCTACGAGCAGTACTTC,TRBJ2-7,16,TRBV11-2,.,.
CSVDGAGGLAGYTF,TGCAGCGTCGACGGGGCGGGGGGGTTGGCTGGCTACACCTTC,TRBJ1-2,14,TRBV29-1,.,.
CASSISRRNTGELFF,TGTGCCAGTAGTATATCACGGAGGAATACCGGGGAGCTGTTTTTT,TRBJ2-2,15,TRBV19,.,.
CASSLLLAGETQYF,TGTGCCAGCAGCTTATTGCTAGCGGGAGAGACCCAGTACTTC,TRBJ2-5,14,TRBV11-2,few,TRBD2